Below, 26 T cell receptor beta chains from the same sample are listed, as sequenced in a study of beta chain features in type 1 diabetes (dated by TCRdb to the late 2010s). Preparation of the library involved the immunoSEQ multiplex PCR assay. The High Capacity cDNA Reverse Transcription Kit was used to reverse transcribe all of the isolated RNA, meaning that expressed TCRB transcripts were what got sequenced. Sourced from immuneACCESS, this table was stored by TCRdb with only in-frame sequences that have V and J called. A share of the clones is absent; for the studies checked, an unresolved V gene accounts for under half, and the remainder has no known explanation. Here the sample has under 400,000 clones; 10% to 15% occur a single time. The top ten constitute 0.017% of the sample. The sequenced sample consisted of naive CD4+ T cells from blood. The cell subset or site label, as the study defines it: true naive CD4+ T cells. The receptor set was obtained from a man between 18 and 29 years old in good health.

The V and J genes are TRBV5-1 and TRBJ1-2; possible D gene TRBD1, 6 bases. This CDR3 comprises 13 residues. Germline loops: CDR1 SGHRS, CDR2 YFSETQ. The germline V and J ends were trimmed by 4 bases and 11 bases, with 18 bases remaining between them. The CDR3 coding sequence is TGCGCCAGCAGCCCCAACGGGGACAACCGGTACACCTTC. Translated, it gives CASSPNGDNRYTF.

The sample holds a few counts of this clone. J is TRBJ2-7 and V is TRBV7-3, with 8 bases that match TRBD2. Germline values: CDR1 SGHTA, CDR2 FQGTGA. The CDR3 runs 15 residues. V shed 2 bases, J shed 7 bases, and the junction held 10 bases outside the gene matches. CDR3 DNA sequence: TGTGCCAGCAGCTTAGGGCGAGCGGGAGTAGGGGAGCAGTACTTC. This translates into CASSLGRAGVGEQYF.

The J gene is TRBJ2-3, the V gene TRBV9, with D maybe TRBD2 (6 bases). CDR3 length: 14 amino acids. Germline V lookup: CDR1 SGDLS, CDR2 YYNGEE. V shed 4 bases and J shed 0 bases, with 9 bases lying between them. The CDR3 spells CASSQRASTDTQYF. In DNA form, the CDR3 reads TGTGCCAGCAGCCAGCGGGCTAGCACAGATACGCAGTATTTT.

The V gene is TRBV11-2, the J gene TRBJ2-1, with 11 positions matching TRBD2. Germline CDR1 reads SGHAT; CDR2 reads FQNNGV. There are 15 residues in the CDR3. The V gene end was trimmed by 7 bases and the J gene end by 4 bases; junction bases not matched to a gene: 6. CDR3 DNA: TGTGCCAGCATCACCGGGACTAGCGGTTACAATGAGCAGTTCTTC. Its translation is CASITGTSGYNEQFF.

This clone was seen a handful of times. The DNA for the CDR3 is TGTGCCAGCAGCGTAGGAGGGAGCGCAGATACGCAGTATTTT. Translated: CASSVGGSADTQYF. The V gene is TRBV9, the J gene TRBJ2-3; D possibly corresponds to TRBD2 (5 bases). From germline, CDR1 is SGDLS and CDR2 YYNGEE. Trimming stripped 0 bases from V and 4 bases from J, with 9 bases between. CDR3 length equals 14 residues.

The CDR3 spells CASSRGSLAGHPGGQYF. The CDR3 DNA reads as TGCGCCAGCAGCCGCGGCTCACTAGCGGGGCACCCTGGGGGGCAGTATTTT. The rearrangement joins TRBV4-3 to TRBJ2-3; 10 nucleotides match TRBD2. The CDR3 covers 17 residues. J lost 11 bases, V lost 4 bases, and 18 bases had no gene match. Germline lookup yields CDR1 LGHNA and CDR2 YSLEER.

The V and J genes are TRBV5-4 and TRBJ1-2; no clear D gene. CDR3 length: 11 residues. Germline V gene lookup returns CDR1 SGHNT and CDR2 YYREEE (reference sequence). Trimming took off 4 bases at V and 8 bases at J, with 9 bases between the two ends. The CDR3 sequence is CASSTGGGYTF. As DNA, the CDR3 is TGTGCCAGCAGCACGGGAGGAGGCTACACCTTC.

This chain connects TRBV11-1 to TRBJ1-2; 7 nucleotides align to TRBD1. V lost 5 bases, J lost 0 bases, and 3 bases stayed unmatched. Germline V lookup: CDR1 SGHAT, CDR2 FQDESV (reference sequence). This CDR3 is built from 14 residues. CDR3 sequence: CASSIGTANYGYTF. The CDR3 coding sequence is TGTGCCAGCAGCATCGGGACAGCTAACTATGGCTACACCTTC.

The chain recombines TRBV30 with TRBJ1-1; D not resolved. V lost 0 bases and J 5 bases, leaving 19 bases between the germline ends. The germline gives CDR1 GTSNPN, CDR2 SVGIG (reference sequence). This CDR3 has 16 amino acids. CDR3 in amino acids: CAWSVFILRRRTEAFF. DNA for the CDR3: TGTGCCTGGAGTGTATTTATACTGAGGCGGCGGACTGAAGCTTTCTTT.

This CDR3 is CASSYAGVTETQYF. The CDR3 nucleotides read TGTGCCAGCAGTTACGCGGGGGTAACAGAGACCCAGTACTTC. The chain combines TRBV6-5 with TRBJ2-5, with 7 nucleotides matching TRBD2. Germline CDR1 is MNHEY and CDR2 is SVGAGI. This CDR3 contains 14 residues. V shed 2 bases and J 4 bases; nucleotides not matched to a gene: 4.

This clone was picked up a small number of times. The genes are TRBV15 and TRBJ2-5; D not certain. The germline gives CDR1 LNHNV, CDR2 YYDKDF (reference sequence). Trimming stripped 2 bases from V and 2 bases from J, with 9 bases between. The CDR3 has 14 residues. The DNA for the CDR3 is TGTGCCACCAGCAGACGAGCGAGTCAAGAGACCCAGTACTTC. Amino acid sequence: CATSRRASQETQYF.

The chain carries TRBV29-1 and TRBJ2-2; TRBD1 aligns across 7 bases. This CDR3 is 15 amino acids long. The V gene's germline CDR1 is SQVTM and CDR2 ANQGSEA. Unmatched junction bases numbered 9, after V lost 4 bases and J lost 4 bases. This CDR3 is CSVGTTGLSTGELFF. The CDR3 coding sequence is TGCAGCGTTGGAACGACAGGGTTGAGCACCGGGGAGCTGTTTTTT.

This clone was observed a few times. The rearrangement joins TRBV5-1 to TRBJ2-5; 7 bases align to TRBD1. This CDR3 contains 14 residues. Trimming cost V 4 bases and J 5 bases; bases outside gene matches: 8. Germline-derived CDR1 and CDR2 are SGHRS and YFSETQ. CDR3 sequence: CASSARDSMETQYF. The CDR3 nucleotides read TGCGCCAGCAGCGCCCGGGACAGTATGGAGACCCAGTACTTC.

The V gene is TRBV28, the J gene TRBJ2-1, with 8 bases aligning to TRBD1. V was clipped by 6 bases and J by 3 bases; unmatched bases: 4. The CDR3 contains 14 residues. From germline, CDR1 is MDHEN and CDR2 SYDVKM. The CDR3, as DNA: TGTGCCAGCAGACCCGGACAGGGCTACAATGAGCAGTTCTTC. It translates to CASRPGQGYNEQFF.

This clone was picked up a small number of times. The chain couples TRBV14 to TRBJ2-1; no clear D. Germline lookup yields CDR1 SGHDN and CDR2 FVKESK. The CDR3 spans 14 residues. The V end was cut by 0 bases, the J end by 7 bases, with 10 bases between. CDR3 in DNA: TGTGCCAGCAGCCAAGATGTCTGGCTGAATGAGCAGTTCTTC. Translation: CASSQDVWLNEQFF.

The chain has TRBV4-3 and TRBJ2-1; 10 nucleotides align to TRBD2. J was trimmed by 8 bases and V by 1 base; bases with no gene match: 8. Germline assignment: CDR1 LGHNA and CDR2 YSLEER. The CDR3 totals 16 residues. The DNA for the CDR3 is TGCGCCAGCAGCCAAGGGGGGCTAGCGGGAGTTGATGAGCAGTTCTTC. Its protein product is CASSQGGLAGVDEQFF.

This rearrangement joins TRBV19 to TRBJ1-5; TRBD1 matches 8 bases. The ends lost 6 bases at V and 0 bases at J; junction bases unmatched: 10. CDR1 is LNHDA and CDR2 is SQIVND in the germline V gene (reference sequence). The CDR3 is 17 amino acids. Written as DNA, the CDR3 is TGTGCCAGTAGCGACAGGGGCCCATCCTATAGCAATCAGCCCCAGCATTTT. Translated, it gives CASSDRGPSYSNQPQHF.

This clone occurred a few times. The V gene is TRBV5-5, the J gene TRBJ2-3; D possibly corresponds to TRBD1 (6 bases). The CDR3 extends over 15 amino acids. The V gene's germline CDR1 is SGHKS and CDR2 YYEKEE (reference sequence). Between the trimmed V and J ends, which lost 3 bases and 2 bases, there was a span of 13 bases. CDR3 sequence (DNA): TGTGCCAGCAGCTCACAGGGCCCCTCCACAGATACGCAGTATTTT. Residues: CASSSQGPSTDTQYF.

V gene TRBV30 combines with J gene TRBJ2-3, with 7 bases identical to TRBD2. Trimming at V came to 1 base and at J to 3 bases, leaving 4 bases not matched to a gene. The CDR3 runs to 14 residues. Germline CDR1 and CDR2: GTSNPN and SVGIG (reference sequence). CDR3 coding DNA: TGTGCCTGGAGTGGAAGCGGGGTTACAGATACGCAGTATTTT. Translating gives CAWSGSGVTDTQYF.

This clone was recorded at least ten times. The CDR3 here is CASYGLFFDEQFF. CDR3 nucleotide sequence: TGTGCCAGCTATGGACTCTTCTTCGATGAGCAGTTCTTC. The V gene is TRBV7-9, the J gene TRBJ2-1; D may be TRBD2 (5 bases). Germline lookup yields CDR1 SEHNR and CDR2 FQNEAQ (reference sequence). The CDR3 covers 13 residues. Deletions cut 8 bases from V and 8 bases from J, with 16 bases between.

The V gene is TRBV7-8, the J gene TRBJ1-5, with D unresolved. Per germline, CDR1 SGHVS and CDR2 FQNEAQ. This CDR3 region has 13 residues. The germline V and J ends were trimmed by 11 bases and 3 bases, with 14 bases remaining between them. Here the CDR3 DNA reads TGTGCCGCGGCGATCGAACTCAATCAGCCCCAGCATTTT. Translated, it gives CAAAIELNQPQHF.

The V call is TRBV18, the J call TRBJ2-7; 7 nucleotides line up with TRBD1. The V gene's germline CDR1 is KGHSH and CDR2 LQKENI. J was trimmed by 4 bases and V by 5 bases; bases with no gene match: 5. The CDR3 covers 13 residues. CDR3 region: CASSNRGLYEQYF. In nucleotides, the CDR3 is TGTGCCAGCTCAAACAGGGGATTATACGAGCAGTACTTC.

V is TRBV6-5 and J is TRBJ2-7; 7 positions match TRBD1. From germline, CDR1 is MNHEY and CDR2 SVGAGI. The CDR3 runs 14 residues. Losses at the gene ends were 5 bases for V and 3 bases for J; bases not matched to a gene: 7. The CDR3 region is CASSIQGQLYEQYF. CDR3 coding DNA: TGTGCCAGCAGTATCCAGGGACAGCTCTACGAGCAGTACTTC.

A few counts support this clone. DNA for the CDR3: TGTGCCAGCAGTTACTCCAGACTAGCTGCGCCAGATACGCAGTATTTT. This sequence encodes CASSYSRLAAPDTQYF. The chain uses TRBV6-5 and TRBJ2-3; 7 bases fit TRBD2. Germline V gene lookup returns CDR1 MNHEY and CDR2 SVGAGI. The CDR3 runs to 16 residues. V lost 0 bases to trimming and J lost 4 bases; unmatched junction nucleotides: 7.

This clone was seen only a few times. This chain connects TRBV19 to TRBJ2-1; 13 positions agree with TRBD2. Germline-derived CDR1 and CDR2 are LNHDA and SQIVND (reference sequence). The CDR3 extends over 17 amino acids. Losses at the gene ends were 7 bases for V and 3 bases for J; bases not matched to a gene: 9. The DNA of the CDR3 is TGTGCCAGTACCAGCTGGACTAGCGGGAGACTCTACAATGAGCAGTTCTTC. It codes for CASTSWTSGRLYNEQFF.

This clone occurred a few times. This sequence joins TRBV7-6 and TRBJ2-7; 10 bases line up with TRBD2. Germline V lookup: CDR1 SGHVS, CDR2 FNYEAQ. Unmatched junction bases numbered 5, after V lost 0 bases and J lost 0 bases. The CDR3 is 17 amino acids. CDR3 nucleotide sequence: TGTGCCAGCAGCTTAGCGCGGGCTAGCGGGAGCTCCTACGAGCAGTACTTC. Translating it yields CASSLARASGSSYEQYF.